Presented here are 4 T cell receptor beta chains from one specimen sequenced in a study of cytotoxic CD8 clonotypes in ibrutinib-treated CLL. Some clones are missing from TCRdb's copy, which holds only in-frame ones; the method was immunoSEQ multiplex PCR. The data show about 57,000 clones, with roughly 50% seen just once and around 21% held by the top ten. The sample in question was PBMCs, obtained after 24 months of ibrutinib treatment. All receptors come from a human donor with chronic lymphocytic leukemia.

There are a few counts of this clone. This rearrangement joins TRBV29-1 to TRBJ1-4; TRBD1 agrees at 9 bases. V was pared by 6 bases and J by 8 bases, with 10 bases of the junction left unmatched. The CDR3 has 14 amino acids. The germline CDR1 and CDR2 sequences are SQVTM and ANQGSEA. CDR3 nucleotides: TGCAGCGTAACTGGACAGGGGTCGTTCGAAAAACTGTTTTTT. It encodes CSVTGQGSFEKLFF.

The CDR3 spells CASSRGAEAFF. As DNA, the CDR3 is TGTGCCAGCAGCCGAGGGGCCGAAGCTTTCTTT. The chain recombines TRBV5-4 with TRBJ1-1; TRBD1 might be the D (5 bases). Trimming stripped 4 bases from V and 8 bases from J, with 9 bases between. The V gene's germline CDR1 is SGHNT and CDR2 YYREEE (reference sequence). This CDR3 comprises 11 residues.

In nucleotides, the CDR3 is TGTGCCAGTAGTGGGAGGACAGGGGACCAGCCCCAGCATTTT. Translation gives CASSGRTGDQPQHF. The gene calls are TRBV19 and TRBJ1-5, with 9 nucleotides matching TRBD1. Germline assignment: CDR1 LNHDA and CDR2 SQIVND (reference sequence). The J segment lost 7 bases and the V segment lost 5 bases, leaving 6 bases of the junction unmatched. The CDR3 covers 14 residues.

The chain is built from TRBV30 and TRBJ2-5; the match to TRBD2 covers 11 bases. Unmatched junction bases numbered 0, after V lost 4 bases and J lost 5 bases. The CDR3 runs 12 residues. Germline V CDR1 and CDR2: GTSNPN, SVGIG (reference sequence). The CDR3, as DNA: TGTGCCTGGACTAGCGGGAGGGAGACCCAGTACTTC. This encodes CAWTSGRETQYF.